Presented here are 15 T cell receptor beta chains from one specimen sequenced in a study of blood T cell repertoires in COVID-19. The method was immunoSEQ multiplex PCR; TCRdb's version includes in-frame clones alone and lacks a portion of them. The table has around 260,000 clones, about 88% seen once. The sample comprised peripheral blood. These receptors all come from a man in his sixties who had recovered from COVID-19.

This chain connects TRBV5-6 to TRBJ1-2; D is unclear. The CDR3 has 13 amino acids. The germline V and J ends were trimmed by 1 base and 6 bases, with 10 bases remaining between them. Germline V gene sequence: CDR1 SGHDT, CDR2 YYEEEE. The CDR3 nucleotides read TGTGCCAGCAGCTTGTCAGGAGGGAATGGCTACACCTTC. Protein: CASSLSGGNGYTF.

CDR3 loop: CASSVAGADYEQYF. In nucleotides, the CDR3 is TGTGCCAGCAGCGTAGCGGGAGCGGACTACGAGCAGTACTTC. The genes are TRBV9 and TRBJ2-7; possible D gene TRBD2, 6 bases. The germline V and J ends were trimmed by 0 bases and 3 bases, with 10 bases remaining between them. Looked up from germline, CDR1 is SGDLS and CDR2 is YYNGEE. The CDR3 sequence is 14 residues long.

This chain joins TRBV9 and TRBJ1-6; 7 nucleotides line up with TRBD1. After removal of 3 bases from V and 6 bases from J, the junction contained 18 bases not matched to a gene. CDR3 length equals 19 residues. Germline V gene data show CDR1 as SGDLS and CDR2 as YYNGEE. Written as DNA, the CDR3 is TGTGCCAGCAGCGCCTCCCCTCCGGGACAGTTAAAGTTTAATTCACCCCTCCACTTT. It codes for CASSASPPGQLKFNSPLHF. Based on the CDR3 plus reference TRBV9 and TRBJ1-6, the full variable domain is DSGVTQTPKHLITATGQRVTLRCSPRSGDLSVYWYQQSLDQGLQFLIQYYNGEERAKGNILERFSAQQFPDLHSELNLSSLELGDSALYFCASSASPPGQLKFNSPLHFGNGTRLTVT.

J is TRBJ2-3 and V is TRBV5-1; D may be TRBD1 (6 bases). This CDR3 is built from 14 residues. Germline V CDR1 and CDR2: SGHRS, YFSETQ. Trimming pared 0 bases from V and 6 bases from J, leaving 11 bases between. The DNA for the CDR3 is TGCGCCAGCAGCTTGGCCAGGGGCCCGGATACGCAGTATTTT. It yields the protein CASSLARGPDTQYF.

V is TRBV5-6 and J is TRBJ2-7; the match to TRBD1 covers 12 bases. Germline assignment: CDR1 SGHDT and CDR2 YYEEEE. The CDR3 covers 15 residues. The V gene end was trimmed by 4 bases and the J gene end by 4 bases; junction bases not matched to a gene: 6. The CDR3 reads CASSPGTGGSYEQYF. CDR3 coding DNA: TGTGCCAGCAGCCCCGGGACAGGGGGCTCATACGAGCAGTACTTC.

The chain has TRBV3-1 (or the pseudogene TRBV3-2) and TRBJ2-2, with a weak D call TRBD1 (6 bases). The CDR3 covers 15 residues. V was pared by 2 bases and J by 9 bases, with 16 bases between. CDR1 and CDR2 from the germline V gene are LGHDT and YNNKEL (reference sequence). CDR3 amino acids: CASSQWGPTDRELFF. In DNA form, the CDR3 reads TGTGCCAGCAGCCAATGGGGGCCCACGGACCGGGAGCTGTTTTTT.

The genes are TRBV3-1 (or the pseudogene TRBV3-2) and TRBJ1-5; tentative D call: TRBD1 (5 bases). V was shortened by 0 bases and J by 1 base, with 13 bases between the two germline ends. Germline lookup yields CDR1 LGHDT and CDR2 YNNKEL (reference sequence). The CDR3 consists of 17 residues. This CDR3 is CASSQDLRGDSNQPQHF. The CDR3 DNA is TGTGCCAGCAGCCAAGATCTTCGGGGGGACAGCAATCAGCCCCAGCATTTT.

The chain links TRBV7-7 to TRBJ2-1; the D gene is possibly TRBD2 (5 bases). Germline CDR1 and CDR2: SSHAT and FNYEAQ (reference sequence). The CDR3 is 14 residues long. V was trimmed by 2 bases and J by 8 bases, leaving 13 bases between them. The CDR3 DNA reads as TGTGCCAGCAGCTTATCGAGGGCGTCACATGAGCAGTTCTTC. Translating gives CASSLSRASHEQFF.

The J gene is TRBJ1-3, the V gene TRBV4-2; D gene uncertain. V shed 3 bases and J shed 3 bases, with 9 bases lying between them. The CDR3 runs 14 residues. Looked up from germline, CDR1 is LGHNA and CDR2 is YNFKEQ. DNA for the CDR3: TGTGCCAGCAGCCACGAGGGAAGTGGAAACACCATATATTTT. This sequence encodes CASSHEGSGNTIYF.

In this sample, this clone turned up once. The chain links TRBV18 to TRBJ1-1; D unclear. V lost 3 bases and J lost 1, with 3 bases in between. Germline-derived CDR1 and CDR2 are KGHSH and LQKENI. CDR3 length equals 12 residues. CDR3 bases: TGTGCCAGCTCACCCTCGAACACTGAAGCTTTCTTT. Amino acids: CASSPSNTEAFF.

The chain links TRBV5-4 to TRBJ1-1; 8 positions match TRBD1. Germline loops: CDR1 SGHNT, CDR2 YYREEE (reference sequence). The V gene end was trimmed by 4 bases and the J gene end by 3 bases; junction bases not matched to a gene: 14. The CDR3 totals 17 residues. The CDR3 DNA sequence: TGTGCCAGCAGCAAGGACAGGGCTATACCCCCCTACACTGAAGCTTTCTTT. This sequence encodes CASSKDRAIPPYTEAFF.

The chain is built from TRBV12-3 or TRBV12-4 and TRBJ2-4, with 7 bases fitting TRBD1. This CDR3 is built from 12 residues. Trimming at V came to 8 bases and at J to 9 bases, leaving 7 bases not matched to a gene. CDR3 coding DNA: TGTGCCAGCGGCGACAGGGACCCCATTCAGTACTTC. It specifies CASGDRDPIQYF.

The chain links TRBV18 to TRBJ1-3; D remains unclear. Between the trimmed V and J ends, which lost 5 bases and 0 bases, there was a span of 5 bases. The CDR3 loop spans 13 amino acids. Germline assignment: CDR1 KGHSH and CDR2 LQKENI. CDR3: CASSDNSGNTIYF. The CDR3 nucleotides read TGTGCCAGCTCAGACAACTCTGGAAACACCATATATTTT.

The V call is TRBV9, the J call TRBJ2-2, with 10 nucleotides matching TRBD1. V was clipped by 0 bases and J by 4 bases; unmatched bases: 6. The length of the CDR3 is 17 residues. Germline CDR1 and CDR2: SGDLS and YYNGEE. The CDR3 bases are TGTGCCAGCAGCGTAGCTACCGGACAGGGGGGCACCGGGGAGCTGTTTTTT. Its protein product is CASSVATGQGGTGELFF.

The genes are TRBV7-9 and TRBJ1-2; D might be TRBD1 (6 bases). Germline-derived CDR1 and CDR2 are SEHNR and FQNEAQ (reference sequence). Trimming left V 5 bases short and J 1 base short, with 17 bases between. This CDR3 has 16 amino acids. This chain's CDR3 is CASSGQGTNGNYGYTF. CDR3 sequence (DNA): TGTGCCAGCAGCGGGCAGGGGACGAATGGTAACTATGGCTACACCTTC.